This TCR beta chain was documented in a study of cytomegalovirus exposure and HLA in healthy donors. Study results and caveats: Reported results showed that the classifier diagnosed cytomegalovirus status with high specificity and sensitivity. Later findings reportedly placed an Asian-associated ancestry cluster below the roughly 690-donor mean for N-insertions. Later analysis associated a missense DCLRE1C variant with TCR beta V- and J-gene trimming.

PCR used 60 Vbeta primers and 13 Jbeta primers. Sequenced by immunoSEQ multiplex PCR; TCRdb stores in-frame clones only, minus some. The sample comprises roughly 130,000 clones, roughly 80% of which are singletons, and less than 2.5% rests with the top ten. On this clone itself: What it binds is not known.

The germline V gene has CDR1 SEHNR and CDR2 FQNEAQ (reference sequence). The CDR3 totals 13 residues. Trimming cost V 4 bases and J 6 bases, with 13 bases left between them. This receptor was taken from a woman aged 40-49 years in good health and CMV-seropositive. The V and J genes are TRBV7-9 and TRBJ2-7; tentatively, D is TRBD1 (6 bases). Sequencing was done on a sample of PBMCs. The CDR3 region is CASSSAPGVEQYF. Here the CDR3 DNA reads TGTGCCAGCAGCTCGGCCCCAGGGGTCGAGCAGTACTTC.